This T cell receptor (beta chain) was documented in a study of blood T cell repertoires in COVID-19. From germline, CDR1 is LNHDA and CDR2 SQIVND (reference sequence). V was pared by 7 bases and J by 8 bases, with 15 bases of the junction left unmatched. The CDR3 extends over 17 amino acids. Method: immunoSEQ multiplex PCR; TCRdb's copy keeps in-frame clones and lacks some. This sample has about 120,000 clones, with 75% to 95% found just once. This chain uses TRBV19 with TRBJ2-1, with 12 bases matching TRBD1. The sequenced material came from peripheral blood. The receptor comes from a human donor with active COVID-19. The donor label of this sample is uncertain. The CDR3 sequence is CASTNASGQGAGDEQFF. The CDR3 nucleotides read TGTGCCAGTACGAACGCATCGGGACAGGGGGCGGGCGATGAGCAGTTCTTC.